The clone carrying this T cell receptor beta chain was counted only a few times. These data are taken from a study of beta chain features in type 1 diabetes. The authors reverse transcribed all of the isolated RNA, so sequencing captured expressed TCRB transcripts. Here immunoSEQ multiplex PCR was the method, and the copy in TCRdb shows in-frame clones only, minus some. The sample yields 150,000 or so clones, approximately 8.4% seen once. Germline V gene sequence: CDR1 SGHTA, CDR2 FQGNSA. The CDR3 loop spans 17 amino acids. Unmatched junction bases numbered 11, after V lost 5 bases and J lost 1 base. The material sequenced was central memory CD4+ T cells from blood. The chain has TRBV7-2 and TRBJ1-1; 9 bases are shared with TRBD1. This receptor was taken from a woman aged 18-29 years in good health. CDR3 amino acids: CASSPGGTGPGNTEAFF. The CDR3 nucleotides read TGTGCCAGCAGCCCAGGAGGGACAGGGCCAGGGAACACTGAAGCTTTCTTT.